These 29 T cell receptor beta chains share one sample of origin, sequenced in a study of blood T cell repertoires in COVID-19. TCRdb's copy holds only in-frame clones and misses some; the assay was immunoSEQ multiplex PCR. The sample lists about 71,000 clones, around 90% seen once, with 0.65% to 0.95% in the top ten. The sample consisted of peripheral blood. Source of these receptors: a woman aged 80 or over with acute or convalescent COVID-19.

The chain joins TRBV5-1 to TRBJ2-5; weak D call: TRBD2 (5 bases). Trimming cost V 6 bases and J 5 bases, with 14 bases left between them. Per germline, CDR1 SGHRS and CDR2 YFSETQ. The CDR3 has 13 residues. The CDR3, as DNA: TGCGCCAGCACTGCGGGTGCTAGGGAGACCCAGTACTTC. Translating it yields CASTAGARETQYF. Full variable domain (remainder filled in from reference TRBV5-1 and TRBJ2-5): KAGVTQTPRYLIKTRGQQVTLSCSPISGHRSVSWYQQTPGQGLQFLFEYFSETQRNKGNFPGRFSGRQFSNSRSEMNVSTLELGDSALYLCASTAGARETQYFGPGTRLLVL.

The chain links TRBV12-3 or TRBV12-4 to TRBJ2-1, with D possibly being TRBD2 (5 bases). V was pared by 5 bases and J by 9 bases, with 8 bases between. The CDR3 covers 11 residues. As DNA, the CDR3 is TGTGCCAGCAGTATCGAGGGTGAGCAGTTCTTC. Protein: CASSIEGEQFF.

This clone was seen once. V is TRBV19 and J is TRBJ1-2, with 8 bases fitting TRBD1. The germline gives CDR1 LNHDA, CDR2 SQIVND (reference sequence). The CDR3 is 16 amino acids. The V and J ends lost 0 bases and 4 bases, in that order; junction bases with no gene match: 7. CDR3: CASSIDRTGRSYGYTF. CDR3 nucleotides: TGTGCCAGTAGTATAGACCGGACAGGGCGAAGCTATGGCTACACCTTC.

The DNA for the CDR3 is TGCAGTGCTAGTAAGGGACAGGGTTATGGCTACACCTTC. Protein: CSASKGQGYGYTF. The chain combines TRBV20-1 with TRBJ1-2; 9 nucleotides agree with TRBD1. The length of the CDR3 is 13 residues. Germline-derived CDR1 and CDR2 are DFQATT and SNEGSKA (reference sequence). V was clipped by 3 bases and J by 5 bases; unmatched bases: 4.

This clone was observed a single time. This rearrangement joins TRBV27 to TRBJ2-1, with TRBD2 identical over 12 bases. V shed 3 bases and J 6 bases; nucleotides not matched to a gene: 6. The CDR3 has 16 amino acids. Germline V CDR1 and CDR2: MNHEY, SMNVEV (reference sequence). The CDR3 region has the DNA TGTGCCAGCAGTTTTCTAGCGGGGGGGCAAGTCAATGAGCAGTTCTTC. It is translated as CASSFLAGGQVNEQFF.

The rearrangement links TRBV3-1 (or the pseudogene TRBV3-2) to TRBJ2-2; D is undetermined. Trimming removed 10 bases at V and 4 bases at J, with 16 bases between. The germline V gene encodes CDR1 LGHDT and CDR2 YNNKEL (reference sequence). The CDR3 totals 14 residues. The DNA of the CDR3 is TGTGCCACCCGCCGGAGTGAAGGCACCGGGGAGCTGTTTTTT. As protein: CATRRSEGTGELFF.

The rearrangement links TRBV27 to TRBJ1-5; tentative D call: TRBD1 (6 bases). The germline gives CDR1 MNHEY, CDR2 SMNVEV (reference sequence). The CDR3 consists of 14 residues. Trimming pared 6 bases from V and 1 base from J, leaving 10 bases between. This CDR3 is CASRGTLSNQPQHF. The CDR3 DNA follows: TGTGCCAGCAGGGGGACATTAAGCAATCAGCCCCAGCATTTT.

The chain employs TRBV7-2 and TRBJ2-7; possibly TRBD2 for D (6 bases). The CDR3 is made up of 14 amino acids. Germline values: CDR1 SGHTA, CDR2 FQGNSA. Trimming cost V 1 base and J 1 base, with 8 bases left between them. The CDR3 reads CASSLVGGSYEQYF. CDR3 sequence (DNA): TGTGCCAGCAGCTTAGTGGGGGGTTCCTACGAGCAGTACTTC.

The CDR3: CASSLGGGYDTQYF. The CDR3 DNA sequence: TGCGCCAGCAGCTTGGGTGGCGGCTATGATACGCAGTATTTT. This chain joins TRBV5-1 and TRBJ2-3; D is undetermined. The length of the CDR3 is 14 residues. Trimming left V 0 bases short and J 6 bases short, with 11 bases between. Germline V gene sequence: CDR1 SGHRS, CDR2 YFSETQ. Full variable domain (rest looked up from reference TRBV5-1 and TRBJ2-3): KAGVTQTPRYLIKTRGQQVTLSCSPISGHRSVSWYQQTPGQGLQFLFEYFSETQRNKGNFPGRFSGRQFSNSRSEMNVSTLELGDSALYLCASSLGGGYDTQYFGPGTRLTVL.

The J gene is TRBJ1-3, the V gene TRBV4-1; D gene ambiguous. The CDR3 spans 16 residues. Germline assignment: CDR1 MGHRA and CDR2 YSYEKL. V gave up 0 bases and J gave up 4 bases, with 13 bases separating them. CDR3 DNA: TGCGCCAGCAGCCAAGATCCTGCAGGAGGGGGAAACACCATATATTTT. Amino acids: CASSQDPAGGGNTIYF.

The chain links TRBV20-1 to TRBJ1-2; D not resolved. Germline CDR1 reads DFQATT; CDR2 reads SNEGSKA (reference sequence). The CDR3 length is 11 residues. CDR3 sequence reads: CGSEENYGYTF. In nucleotides, the CDR3 is TGCGGTTCAGAGGAGAACTATGGCTACACCTTC.

The CDR3 DNA reads as TGTGCCATCAGTGCTATTACAGGCCGGGCCAATGAGCAGTTCTTC. Its translation: CAISAITGRANEQFF. The V and J genes are TRBV10-3 and TRBJ2-1, with a tentative D call TRBD1 (5 bases). Trimming stripped 4 bases from V and 6 bases from J, with 16 bases between. The CDR3 totals 15 residues. CDR1 is ENHRY and CDR2 is SYGVKD in the germline V gene.

The chain has TRBV2 and TRBJ1-2, with D maybe TRBD1 (6 bases). The germline V gene encodes CDR1 SNHLY and CDR2 FYNNEI. The germline V and J ends were trimmed by 5 bases and 6 bases, with 13 bases remaining between them. This CDR3 comprises 13 residues. The CDR3 bases are TGTGCCAGCAGTCGGGACATCATGGATGGCTACACCTTC. Translating it yields CASSRDIMDGYTF.

The chain combines TRBV9 with TRBJ2-7, with 7 bases lining up with TRBD2. Germline V CDR1 and CDR2: SGDLS, YYNGEE. The CDR3 extends over 14 amino acids. Trimming removed 4 bases from V and 4 bases from J; junction bases left unmatched: 8. CDR3 DNA sequence: TGTGCCAGCAGCCCCGGGGAGGGCCGGTACGAGCAGTACTTC. As protein: CASSPGEGRYEQYF.

The V call is TRBV21-1, the J call TRBJ1-6; the table calls TRBD1, which could not be checked here. TRBV21-1 is a documented pseudogene. This CDR3 has 13 amino acids. This chain's CDR3 is CAGERGKRSPLHF. CDR3 in DNA: TGTGCCGGCGAGAGGGGGAAGAGGTCACCCCTCCACTTT.

The chain recombines TRBV9 with TRBJ2-1; tentative D call: TRBD2 (5 bases). Germline CDR1 and CDR2: SGDLS and YYNGEE. V was clipped by 0 bases and J by 7 bases, with 14 bases between them. The CDR3 totals 15 residues. The CDR3 region is CASSVGRSGMNEQFF. The CDR3 bases are TGTGCCAGCAGCGTAGGGAGGAGTGGGATGAATGAGCAGTTCTTC. The complete variable domain, with remaining parts taken from reference TRBV9 and TRBJ2-1, reads DSGVTQTPKHLITATGQRVTLRCSPRSGDLSVYWYQQSLDQGLQFLIQYYNGEERAKGNILERFSAQQFPDLHSELNLSSLELGDSALYFCASSVGRSGMNEQFFGPGTRLTVL.

V and J are TRBV6-5 and TRBJ2-3; a weak D match, TRBD2 (7 bases). Trimming removed 0 bases at V and 5 bases at J, with 12 bases between. CDR3 size: 15 residues. Germline V lookup: CDR1 MNHEY, CDR2 SVGAGI. CDR3 residues: CASSYSPGGVDTQYF. Here the CDR3 DNA reads TGTGCCAGCAGTTACTCCCCGGGGGGCGTAGATACGCAGTATTTT.

The chain links TRBV7-9 to TRBJ1-6; 10 positions match TRBD1. The trim removed 5 bases at V and 9 bases at J, leaving 7 bases unmatched. The CDR3 sequence is 15 residues long. In germline, CDR1 is SEHNR, CDR2 FQNEAQ (reference sequence). The CDR3 coding sequence is TGTGCCAGCAGCCCGGGACAGGGGAAGGGTTCACCCCTCCACTTT. It is translated as CASSPGQGKGSPLHF.

The genes are TRBV10-3 and TRBJ1-2, with D possibly TRBD1 on 5 matching bases. The germline V gene encodes CDR1 ENHRY and CDR2 SYGVKD. Between the trimmed V and J ends, which lost 4 bases and 5 bases, there was a span of 14 bases. The CDR3 contains 14 residues. This CDR3 is CAISAGVSGYGYTF. CDR3 bases: TGTGCCATCAGTGCGGGGGTCTCGGGTTATGGCTACACCTTC.

The CDR3 spells CASSQDPGHSGNTIYF. CDR3 bases: TGTGCCAGCAGCCAAGACCCAGGCCACTCTGGAAACACCATATATTTT. The chain recombines TRBV4-2 with TRBJ1-3; D is undetermined. V dropped 0 bases and J dropped 0 bases, with 9 bases sitting between them. CDR1 and CDR2 from the germline V gene are LGHNA and YNFKEQ. This CDR3 is 16 amino acids long.

V gene TRBV5-6 combines with J gene TRBJ2-5; D is possibly TRBD2 (6 bases). CDR1 and CDR2 (germline): SGHDT, YYEEEE. The CDR3 length is 16 residues. V lost 0 bases, J lost 5 bases, and 17 bases lay in between. The CDR3 nucleotides read TGTGCCAGCAGCTTGGGGGGATGGGAGGCGGAGGAGACCCAGTACTTC. It encodes CASSLGGWEAEETQYF.

The V call is TRBV2, the J call TRBJ1-2; D is perhaps TRBD1 (5 bases). The germline V and J ends were trimmed by 2 bases and 2 bases, with 9 bases remaining between them. The CDR3 covers 14 residues. Per germline, CDR1 SNHLY and CDR2 FYNNEI. The CDR3 DNA is TGTGCCAGCAGTGAAAGGGGACTAAACTATGGCTACACCTTC. Encoded protein: CASSERGLNYGYTF.

A single count supports this clone. The rearrangement joins TRBV2 to TRBJ1-5, with D hard to call. Between the trimmed V and J ends, which lost 3 bases and 4 bases, there was a span of 13 bases. The CDR3 extends over 15 amino acids. In germline, CDR1 is SNHLY, CDR2 FYNNEI. The CDR3 region has the DNA TGTGCCAGCAGTGATCGGACGGGAGGAAATCAGCCCCAGCATTTT. It yields the protein CASSDRTGGNQPQHF.

The chain employs TRBV28 and TRBJ2-2, with TRBD2 identical over 8 bases. From germline, CDR1 is MDHEN and CDR2 SYDVKM. The ends lost 8 bases at V and 5 bases at J; junction bases unmatched: 4. CDR3 length equals 13 residues. CDR3 nucleotides: TGTGCCAGCCGGACTAGCAGGACCGGGGAGCTGTTTTTT. Translating gives CASRTSRTGELFF.

For the CDR3, the DNA is TGTGCCAGCAGCGAAGGGGGACTAGCGGAGATTCAAGAGACCCAGTACTTC. Translation: CASSEGGLAEIQETQYF. V and J are TRBV11-3 and TRBJ2-5; TRBD2 matches at 11 bases. The CDR3 extends over 17 amino acids. V lost 5 bases to trimming and J lost 2 bases; unmatched junction nucleotides: 10. Germline lookup yields CDR1 SGHNT and CDR2 YENEEA.

The V and J genes are TRBV19 and TRBJ1-1; possible D gene TRBD1, 6 bases. CDR3 length: 15 residues. CDR1 and CDR2 from the germline V gene are LNHDA and SQIVND (reference sequence). V lost 8 bases and J 1 base, leaving 17 bases between the germline ends. The CDR3, as DNA: TGTGCCAGTGGAGCCAACAGGGCCGAGAACACTGAAGCTTTCTTT. Its protein product is CASGANRAENTEAFF.

The J gene is TRBJ1-3, the V gene TRBV4-3; D might be TRBD1 (6 bases). The CDR3 is 18 amino acids. Germline-derived CDR1 and CDR2 are LGHNA and YSLEER. Trimming shortened V by 0 bases and J by 0 bases, and 15 bases separated the two germline ends. CDR3 amino acids: CASSQDTLGHSSGNTIYF. In DNA, the CDR3 is TGCGCCAGCAGCCAAGATACCCTGGGACACAGCTCTGGAAACACCATATATTTT.

The chain links TRBV15 to TRBJ2-3; 8 positions match TRBD1. CDR1 is LNHNV, CDR2 YYDKDF, per germline (reference sequence). J lost 2 bases, V lost 5 bases, and 6 bases had no gene match. The CDR3 sequence is 15 residues long. The CDR3 sequence: CATSSRTGTTDTQYF. CDR3 sequence (DNA): TGTGCCACCAGCTCCCGGACAGGGACCACAGATACGCAGTATTTT.

DNA for the CDR3: TGCAGTGCTAGTTCTGCGTTGCGGAATTCACCCCTCCACTTT. Translation: CSASSALRNSPLHF. The chain joins TRBV20-1 to TRBJ1-6; no firm D call. V was clipped by 3 bases and J by 7 bases, with 13 bases between them. CDR3 length: 14 amino acids. Germline lookup yields CDR1 DFQATT and CDR2 SNEGSKA (reference sequence).